The T cell receptor beta chain described here comes from a study of vaccination and CD4 T cells after COVID-19. Treatment: roughly ten-day PBMC culture with coronavirus spike peptide pools or control peptides (ViraFEST assay). The Oncomine TCR Beta short-read assay sequenced DNA from cultured CD4+ T cells. Via MiXCR, TCRdb re-called the PCR reads, giving one row per CDR3 protein. The sample lists about 10,000 distinct CDR3 sequences; 45% to 65% were seen once. This clonotype is labeled as large. What it binds is not known. There are 15 residues in the CDR3. The germline CDR1 and CDR2 sequences are SGHDT and YYEEEE. With 3 bases clipped from V and 4 bases from J, the junction kept 8 bases outside the gene matches.

The rearrangement joins TRBV5-6 to TRBJ1-2, with 8 bases fitting TRBD1. Sequences were obtained from CD4+ T cells from blood, cultured in vitro. The source of this sequence is a human donor who had recovered from COVID-19. The CDR3 protein is CASSSRTGPRYGYTF. In DNA form, the CDR3 reads TGTGCCAGCAGCTCGAGGACAGGGCCGCGCTATGGCTACACCTTC. Full variable domain (rest looked up from reference TRBV5-6 and TRBJ1-2): DAGVTQSPTHLIKTRGQQVTLRCSPKSGHDTVSWYQQALGQGPQFIFQYYEEEERQRGNFPDRFSGHQFPNYSSELNVNALLLGDSALYLCASSSRTGPRYGYTFGSGTRLTVV.